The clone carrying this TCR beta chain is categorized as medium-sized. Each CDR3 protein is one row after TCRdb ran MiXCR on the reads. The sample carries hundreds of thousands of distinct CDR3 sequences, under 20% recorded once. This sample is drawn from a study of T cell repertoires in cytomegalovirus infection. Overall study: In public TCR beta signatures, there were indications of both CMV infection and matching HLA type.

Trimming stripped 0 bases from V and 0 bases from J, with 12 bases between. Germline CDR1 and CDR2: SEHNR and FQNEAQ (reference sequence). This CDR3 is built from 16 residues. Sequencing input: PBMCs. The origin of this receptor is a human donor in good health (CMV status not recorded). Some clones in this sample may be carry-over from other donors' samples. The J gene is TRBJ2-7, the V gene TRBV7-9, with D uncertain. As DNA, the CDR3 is TGTGCCAGCAGCTTAGCGACTGGTGGGCGCTCCTACGAGCAGTACTTC. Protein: CASSLATGGRSYEQYF.